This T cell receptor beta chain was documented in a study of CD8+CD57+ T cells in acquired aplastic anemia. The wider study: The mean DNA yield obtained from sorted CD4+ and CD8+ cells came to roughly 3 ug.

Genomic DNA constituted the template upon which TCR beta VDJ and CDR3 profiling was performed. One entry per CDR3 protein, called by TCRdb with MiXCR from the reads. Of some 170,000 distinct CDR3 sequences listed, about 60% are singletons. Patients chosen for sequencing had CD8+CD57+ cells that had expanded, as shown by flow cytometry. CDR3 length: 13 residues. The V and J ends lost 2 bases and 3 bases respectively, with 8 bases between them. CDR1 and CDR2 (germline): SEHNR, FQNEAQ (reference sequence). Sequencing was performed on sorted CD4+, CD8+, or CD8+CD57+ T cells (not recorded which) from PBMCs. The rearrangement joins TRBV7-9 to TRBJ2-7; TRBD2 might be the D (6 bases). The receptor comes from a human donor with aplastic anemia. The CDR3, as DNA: TGTGCCAGCAGCTTACGGAGGGACTACGAGCAGTACTTC. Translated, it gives CASSLRRDYEQYF.